The 15 T cell receptor beta chains in this list originate from one sample, sequenced in a study of blood T cell repertoires in COVID-19. The data were produced by immunoSEQ multiplex PCR, yet TCRdb's version contains in-frame clones alone and is incomplete. The data contain about 56,000 clones, approximately 81% of them singletons. Sequencing input: peripheral blood. The receptors were sampled from an elderly woman with acute or convalescent COVID-19.

V is TRBV5-4 and J is TRBJ2-6; D is possibly TRBD2 (6 bases). V was trimmed by 4 bases and J by 0 bases, leaving 14 bases between them. This CDR3 spans 17 amino acids. Germline CDR1 SGHNT, CDR2 YYREEE (reference sequence). The DNA of the CDR3 is TGTGCCAGCAGCGACCCGCGGGGCCGCTCTGGGGCCAACGTCCTGACTTTC. This sequence encodes CASSDPRGRSGANVLTF.

The chain has TRBV7-2 and TRBJ1-2; TRBD1 matches 9 bases. With V trimmed by 7 bases and J by 8 bases, 17 bases remained unmatched. The CDR3 has 16 amino acids. CDR1 SGHTA and CDR2 FQGNSA come from the germline V gene. The CDR3: CASTPRTGDPLGGYTF. In nucleotides, the CDR3 is TGTGCCAGCACCCCCAGGACAGGGGATCCACTGGGGGGCTACACCTTC.

The chain carries TRBV7-2 and TRBJ2-3, with 10 bases matching TRBD2. Germline V gene data show CDR1 as SGHTA and CDR2 as FQGNSA. The CDR3 totals 16 residues. The V and J ends lost 5 bases and 2 bases, in that order; junction bases with no gene match: 7. Here the CDR3 DNA reads TGTGCCAGCAGCCGGTTAGCGGGGGGTATCACAGATACGCAGTATTTT. Its translation is CASSRLAGGITDTQYF. Supplemented by reference TRBV7-2 and TRBJ2-3, the full variable domain reads GAGVSQSPSNKVTEKGKDVELRCDPISGHTALYWYRQSLGQGLEFLIYFQGNSAPDKSGLPSDRFSAERTGGSVSTLTIQRTQQEDSAVYLCASSRLAGGITDTQYFGPGTRLTVL.

The chain couples TRBV5-1 to TRBJ1-2, with TRBD1 matching over 8 bases. The CDR3 runs 14 residues. The junction had 6 bases not matched to a gene; V was cut back by 4 bases and J by 4 bases. Germline CDR1 reads SGHRS; CDR2 reads YFSETQ. DNA for the CDR3: TGCGCCAGCAGCACAGGACAGGGAGGCTATGGCTACACCTTC. It is translated as CASSTGQGGYGYTF.

The CDR3 here is CASSSGQHFFEQYF. Written as DNA, the CDR3 is TGTGCCAGTAGCTCAGGACAGCACTTTTTCGAGCAGTACTTC. This rearrangement joins TRBV19 to TRBJ2-7, with D maybe TRBD1 (6 bases). CDR3 length: 14 amino acids. The V end was cut by 6 bases, the J end by 6 bases, with 18 bases between. Germline CDR1 is LNHDA and CDR2 is SQIVND (reference sequence).

The chain links TRBV9 to TRBJ2-3, with 9 positions matching TRBD2. Germline V gives CDR1 SGDLS, CDR2 YYNGEE. The CDR3 is 15 amino acids. Trimming took 0 bases from V and 7 from J; bases not matched to a gene: 6. CDR3 in amino acids: CASSVDTGTSYTQYF. As DNA, the CDR3 is TGTGCCAGCAGCGTAGATACCGGGACTAGCTATACGCAGTATTTT. Supplemented by reference TRBV9 and TRBJ2-3, the full variable domain reads DSGVTQTPKHLITATGQRVTLRCSPRSGDLSVYWYQQSLDQGLQFLIQYYNGEERAKGNILERFSAQQFPDLHSELNLSSLELGDSALYFCASSVDTGTSYTQYFGPGTRLTVL.

Written as DNA, the CDR3 is TGCGCCAGCAGCCAGGGAGGGGATCAGCCCCAGCATTTT. It yields the protein CASSQGGDQPQHF. The chain has TRBV5-1 and TRBJ1-5, with D maybe TRBD1 (5 bases). V was trimmed by 4 bases and J by 5 bases, leaving 10 bases between them. CDR3 length: 13 amino acids. Per the germline V gene, CDR1 is SGHRS and CDR2 is YFSETQ.

The genes are TRBV29-1 and TRBJ1-5, with 9 bases aligning to TRBD1. The V gene's germline CDR1 is SQVTM and CDR2 ANQGSEA. CDR3 length: 14 amino acids. V lost 6 bases, J lost 2 bases, and 5 bases stayed unmatched. CDR3 DNA: TGCAGCGTCGTACAGGGGGCAGGCAATCAGCCCCAGCATTTT. Protein product: CSVVQGAGNQPQHF.

This clone was seen ten or more times. CDR3 DNA: TGTGCCAGTAGTATGAAACAGCCCTACGAGCAGTACTTC. Protein: CASSMKQPYEQYF. This sequence joins TRBV19 and TRBJ2-7; no reliable D call. CDR3 length equals 13 residues. Germline V gene data show CDR1 as LNHDA and CDR2 as SQIVND (reference sequence). Trimming removed 3 bases from V and 2 bases from J, with 8 bases in between.

J is TRBJ2-3 and V is TRBV18; TRBD2 agrees at 9 bases. With 6 bases clipped from V and 5 bases from J, the junction kept 9 bases outside the gene matches. This CDR3 is built from 15 residues. The germline V gene has CDR1 KGHSH and CDR2 LQKENI. Written as DNA, the CDR3 is TGTGCCAGCTCCGGGGCTAGCGGGGCGGTAGATACGCAGTATTTT. Protein sequence: CASSGASGAVDTQYF.

The genes are TRBV11-2 and TRBJ1-6; 8 nucleotides agree with TRBD1. This CDR3 contains 14 residues. V shed 7 bases, J shed 6 bases, and the junction held 5 bases outside the gene matches. Germline CDR1 reads SGHAT; CDR2 reads FQNNGV. The CDR3 spells CASTPGQGNSPLHF. The CDR3 nucleotides are TGTGCCAGCACCCCCGGACAGGGTAATTCACCCCTCCACTTT. The full variable domain, with the rest looked up from reference TRBV11-2 and TRBJ1-6, is EAGVAQSPRYKIIEKRQSVAFWCNPISGHATLYWYQQILGQGPKLLIQFQNNGVVDDSQLPKDRFSAERLKGVDSTLKIQPAKLEDSAVYLCASTPGQGNSPLHFGNGTRLTVT.

This rearrangement joins TRBV19 to TRBJ1-5; D is perhaps TRBD1 (5 bases). The CDR3 contains 14 residues. Trimming took 6 bases from V and 2 from J, leaving 11 bases between them. The germline V gene has CDR1 LNHDA and CDR2 SQIVND (reference sequence). Here the CDR3 DNA reads TGTGCCAGTAGCCGGGGGAGAGGCAATCAGCCCCAGCATTTT. It yields the protein CASSRGRGNQPQHF.

This clone was observed once. The rearrangement uses TRBV6-5 and TRBJ1-4, with a possible D match to TRBD1 (5 bases). This CDR3 spans 13 amino acids. Germline V gene lookup returns CDR1 MNHEY and CDR2 SVGAGI. Deletions cut 9 bases from V and 6 bases from J, with 14 bases between. CDR3 protein: CASTMGGDEKLFF. The CDR3, as DNA: TGTGCCAGTACGATGGGGGGGGATGAAAAACTGTTTTTT.

The chain uses TRBV6-2 or TRBV6-3 and TRBJ1-5; D perhaps matches TRBD1 (5 bases). The V gene lost 5 bases and the J gene lost 0 bases, with 11 bases spanning the gap. Germline V gene data show CDR1 as MNHEY and CDR2 as SVGEGT. This CDR3 has 15 residues. The CDR3 DNA follows: TGTGCCAGCAGTCCGGACATTCGTAGCAATCAGCCCCAGCATTTT. This encodes CASSPDIRSNQPQHF.

The chain links TRBV27 to TRBJ1-6; 8 bases line up with TRBD1. The germline gives CDR1 MNHEY, CDR2 SMNVEV (reference sequence). There are 16 residues in the CDR3. Losses at the gene ends were 3 bases for V and 4 bases for J; bases not matched to a gene: 5. The CDR3 here is CASSFAGGPYNSPLHF. For the CDR3, the DNA is TGTGCCAGCAGTTTCGCAGGGGGCCCATATAATTCACCCCTCCACTTT.